This TCR beta chain emerged from a study of T cell responses to AZD1222 COVID-19 vaccine. Overall study findings and caveats: Close to half of all spike-specific TCRs reportedly target regions of the variants that are unmutated. Repertoires were obtained solely post-peak T cell response.

A remark on this clone: The antigen is unknown.

The data were produced by immunoSEQ multiplex PCR, yet TCRdb's version contains in-frame clones alone and is incomplete. The data show 150,000 to 200,000 clones, 85% to 95% seen once. V shed 0 bases and J shed 0 bases, with 12 bases lying between them. The CDR3 totals 17 residues. The germline CDR1 and CDR2 sequences are LNHDA and SQIVND (reference sequence). The material sequenced was peripheral blood, taken on day 0 of AZD1222 vaccination. This chain connects TRBV19 to TRBJ2-1; the D gene is possibly TRBD1 (5 bases). The sequence was obtained from an adult in good health. The CDR3 nucleotides are TGTGCCAGTAGTATAGATGGGGCTGGAAGCTCCTACAATGAGCAGTTCTTC. Translated: CASSIDGAGSSYNEQFF.